The rows below give T cell receptor beta chains drawn from one sample of a study of tissue T cells after allogeneic stem cell transplantation. Generated by immunoSEQ multiplex PCR, the TCRdb table keeps only in-frame clones and is missing some. The data contain about 25,000 clones, around four fifths of them singletons. Sequenced here: tissue from the ileum, sampled at autopsy. These receptors were obtained from a female donor of 60 years or more with lung cancer. The CDR3 runs from the conserved cysteine through the conserved F or W. Each record gives: J gene, clone size, CDR3 length, D gene, V gene, CDR3 DNA, CDR3 protein. A D gene is named only where the DNA matches it firmly. Clone size, where shown, is once, few, many, or a class for clones that have expanded.

>TRBJ2-1|-|14|-|TRBV4-1
TGCGCCAGCAGCCAAGCCTCCATGGCCAGTGAGCAGTTCTTC
CASSQASMASEQFF
>TRBJ1-5|few|14|TRBD1|TRBV18
TGTGCCAGCTCGTGGACAGGGCAGGGCCAGCCCCAGCATTTT
CASSWTGQGQPQHF
>TRBJ2-5|-|17|TRBD2|TRBV5-1
TGCGCCAGCAGCTACATGGCACTAGCGGGAGGGCAAGAGACCCAGTACTTC
CASSYMALAGGQETQYF
>TRBJ1-2|once|14|-|TRBV5-8
TGTGCCAGCAGCTTGGGATTTCTCGACTATGGCTACACCTTC
CASSLGFLDYGYTF
>TRBJ2-1|few|14|-|TRBV30
TGTGCCTGGAGCGTCGGCTGGAGTAACAATGAGCAGTTCTTC
CAWSVGWSNNEQFF
>TRBJ1-1|-|15|-|TRBV27
TGTGCCAGCAGTCCTCAGGGGAGCAGGATCACTGAAGCTTTCTTT
CASSPQGSRITEAFF
>TRBJ1-4|few|11|-|TRBV5-5
TGTGCCAGCGGGTCCAATGAAAAACTGTTTTTT
CASGSNEKLFF
>TRBJ1-4|medium-sized|19|-|TRBV4-2
TGTGCCAGCAGCCGAGTGTCCTTTTTAAGAGGACAGACTAATGAAAAACTGTTTTTT
CASSRVSFLRGQTNEKLFF
>TRBJ1-1|-|15|-|TRBV30
TGTGCCTGGACCCCCTTGGGTTCGAGGGACACTGAAGCTTTCTTT
CAWTPLGSRDTEAFF
>TRBJ2-7|-|13|TRBD1|TRBV25-1
TGTGCCAGCAGAGGGACAGGGGCCTACGAGCAGTACTTC
CASRGTGAYEQYF
>TRBJ1-2|-|12|-|TRBV30
TGTGCCTGGAAAAGGGACTTCTATGGCTACACCTTC
CAWKRDFYGYTF
>TRBJ1-2|large|15|-|TRBV5-1
TGCGCCAGCAGCTTGGCGGGGGCCGCTAACTATGGCTACACCTTC
CASSLAGAANYGYTF
>TRBJ2-1|-|13|-|TRBV7-9
TGTGCCAGCAGCTGGAGCTCCTACAATGAGCAGTTCTTC
CASSWSSYNEQFF
>TRBJ2-5|few|13|-|TRBV2
TGTGCCAGCAGTGAAACCAGACAAGAGACCCAGTACTTC
CASSETRQETQYF
>TRBJ1-4|-|15|TRBD1|TRBV4-1
TGCGCCAGCAGCCAAAGTGGGACAGGGCCCGTGTGGCTGTTTTTT
CASSQSGTGPVWLFF
>TRBJ2-7|-|13|-|TRBV12-3/TRBV12-4
TGTGCCAGCAGTTTAGAGCAGGGCTACGAGCAGTACTTC
CASSLEQGYEQYF
>TRBJ2-3|-|17|TRBD2|TRBV24-1
TGTGCCACCAGTGATTTGTCCTCGACTAGCGGGACAGATACGCAGTATTTT
CATSDLSSTSGTDTQYF
>TRBJ2-5|-|12|-|TRBV14
TGTGCCAGCAGCCTATCCTTCGAGACCCAGTACTTC
CASSLSFETQYF
>TRBJ1-2|few|14|TRBD1|TRBV30
TGTGCCTCCACCTCGACAGGGGGGTACTATGGCTACACCTTC
CASTSTGGYYGYTF
>TRBJ1-2|-|13|-|TRBV7-9
TGTGCCAGCAGCCGAACAGGGACCTATGGCTACACCTTC
CASSRTGTYGYTF
>TRBJ1-2|-|12|-|TRBV2
TGTGCCAGCAGTGGAGAAAACTATGGCTACACCTTC
CASSGENYGYTF
>TRBJ2-7|-|14|-|TRBV6-5
TGTGCCAGCAGTCCGACAGGGAGGGGGTACGAGCAGTACTTC
CASSPTGRGYEQYF
>TRBJ1-2|-|12|-|TRBV4-1
TGCGCCAGCAGCGCGGGACACTATGGCTACACCTTC
CASSAGHYGYTF
>TRBJ2-1|-|16|TRBD1|TRBV7-8
TGTGCCAGCAGCAAAAGGACAGGGATGCGCCTTGGTGAGCAGTTCTTC
CASSKRTGMRLGEQFF
>TRBJ2-2|-|19|TRBD2|TRBV30
TGTGCCTGGAGCCAAACTAGCGGGGGGGCCTTAATTAACACCGGGGAGCTGTTTTTT
CAWSQTSGGALINTGELFF
>TRBJ2-7|-|13|-|TRBV19
TGTGCCAGTAGCAGGTTTAACTCCTACGAGCAGTACTTC
CASSRFNSYEQYF
>TRBJ1-3|once|15|-|TRBV2
TGTGCCAGCAGCCACACAGGGCTTGGTGGAAACACCATATATTTT
CASSHTGLGGNTIYF
>TRBJ1-4|-|17|-|TRBV5-6
TGTGCCAGCAGCTCCACCCGCTACAGGGAGGCGGGGGAAAAACTGTTTTTT
CASSSTRYREAGEKLFF